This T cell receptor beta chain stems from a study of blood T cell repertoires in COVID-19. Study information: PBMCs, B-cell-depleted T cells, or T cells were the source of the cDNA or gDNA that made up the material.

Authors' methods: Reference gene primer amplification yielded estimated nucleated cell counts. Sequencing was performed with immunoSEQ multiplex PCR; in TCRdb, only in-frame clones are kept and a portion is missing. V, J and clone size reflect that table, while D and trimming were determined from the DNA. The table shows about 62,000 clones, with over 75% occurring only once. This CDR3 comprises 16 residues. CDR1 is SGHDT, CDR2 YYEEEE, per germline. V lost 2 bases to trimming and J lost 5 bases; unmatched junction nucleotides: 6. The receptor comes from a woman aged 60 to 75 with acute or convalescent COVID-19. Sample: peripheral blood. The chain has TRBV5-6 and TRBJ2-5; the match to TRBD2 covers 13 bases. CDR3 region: CASSFTSGGAGETQYF. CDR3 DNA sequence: TGTGCCAGCAGCTTTACTAGCGGGGGGGCCGGTGAGACCCAGTACTTC.